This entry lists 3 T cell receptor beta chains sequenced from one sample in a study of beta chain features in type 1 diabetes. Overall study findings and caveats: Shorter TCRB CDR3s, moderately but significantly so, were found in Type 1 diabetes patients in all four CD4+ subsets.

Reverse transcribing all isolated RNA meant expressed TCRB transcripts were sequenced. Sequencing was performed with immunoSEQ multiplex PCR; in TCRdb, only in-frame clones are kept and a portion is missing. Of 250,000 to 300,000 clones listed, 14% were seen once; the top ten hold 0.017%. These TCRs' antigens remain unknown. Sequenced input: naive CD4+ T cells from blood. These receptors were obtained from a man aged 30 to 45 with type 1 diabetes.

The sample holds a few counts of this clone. The CDR3 region has the DNA TGTGCCAGCAGCTTGGGACAGGGGGTTGCCGGGGAGCTGTTTTTT. As protein: CASSLGQGVAGELFF. This chain links TRBV5-4 with TRBJ2-2; 9 positions match TRBD1. This CDR3 is built from 15 residues. Germline loops: CDR1 SGHNT, CDR2 YYREEE (reference sequence). Trimming cost V 0 bases and J 6 bases; bases outside gene matches: 3.

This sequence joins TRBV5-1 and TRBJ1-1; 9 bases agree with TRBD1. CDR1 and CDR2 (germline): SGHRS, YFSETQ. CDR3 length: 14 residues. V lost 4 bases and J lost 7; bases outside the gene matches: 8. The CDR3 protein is CASSAGQGLDEAFF. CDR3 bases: TGCGCCAGCAGCGCGGGACAGGGCCTCGATGAAGCTTTCTTT. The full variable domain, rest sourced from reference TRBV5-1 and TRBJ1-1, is KAGVTQTPRYLIKTRGQQVTLSCSPISGHRSVSWYQQTPGQGLQFLFEYFSETQRNKGNFPGRFSGRQFSNSRSEMNVSTLELGDSALYLCASSAGQGLDEAFFGQGTRLTVV.

The CDR3: CASSPRQDSYNEQFF. CDR3 nucleotide sequence: TGTGCCAGCAGCCCCCGTCAGGACTCCTACAATGAGCAGTTCTTC. V and J are TRBV7-6 and TRBJ2-1, with D hard to call. Trimming pared 5 bases from V and 0 bases from J, leaving 11 bases between. The germline gives CDR1 SGHVS, CDR2 FNYEAQ. The CDR3 contains 15 residues.